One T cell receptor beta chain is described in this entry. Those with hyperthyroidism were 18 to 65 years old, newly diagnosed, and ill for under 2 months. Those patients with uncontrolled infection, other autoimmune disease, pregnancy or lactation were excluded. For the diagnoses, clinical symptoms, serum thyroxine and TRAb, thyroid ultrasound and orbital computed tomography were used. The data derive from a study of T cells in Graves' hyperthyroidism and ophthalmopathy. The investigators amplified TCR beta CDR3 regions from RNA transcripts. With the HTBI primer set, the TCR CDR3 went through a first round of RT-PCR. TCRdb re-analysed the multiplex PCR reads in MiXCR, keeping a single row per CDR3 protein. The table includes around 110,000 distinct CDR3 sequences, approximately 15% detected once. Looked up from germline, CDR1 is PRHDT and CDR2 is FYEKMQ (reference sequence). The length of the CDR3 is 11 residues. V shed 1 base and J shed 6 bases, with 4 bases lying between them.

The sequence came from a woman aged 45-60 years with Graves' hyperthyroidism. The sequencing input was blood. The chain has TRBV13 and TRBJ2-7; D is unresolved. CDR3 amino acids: CASSLDAEQYF. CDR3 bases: TGTGCCAGCAGCTTAGACGCCGAGCAGTACTTC.